The TCR beta chain described here comes from a study of read filtering for tumor transcriptome and immune sequencing. Study background: DNase treatment preceded whole-transcriptome library preparation.

Germline lookup yields CDR1 SGHRS and CDR2 YFSETQ. The CDR3 is made up of 12 amino acids. V dropped 0 bases and J dropped 7 bases, with 8 bases sitting between them. In its sample, this clonotype was seen a few times. From roughly 390 ng of RNA, a library with molecular barcoded alpha/delta and beta/gamma adaptors was made. TCRdb used MiXCR to reprocess the reads, holding one entry per CDR3 protein. The sample lists approximately 61,000 distinct CDR3 sequences, roughly 19% occurring once. V gene TRBV5-1 combines with J gene TRBJ2-7, with D unclear. The sample taken for sequencing was a population of CD138-negative cells sorted from bone marrow. The receptor's source is a donor at least 40 years old with multiple myeloma. CDR3 residues: CASSLGAKEQYF. Written as DNA, the CDR3 is TGCGCCAGCAGCTTGGGGGCAAAGGAGCAGTACTTC.